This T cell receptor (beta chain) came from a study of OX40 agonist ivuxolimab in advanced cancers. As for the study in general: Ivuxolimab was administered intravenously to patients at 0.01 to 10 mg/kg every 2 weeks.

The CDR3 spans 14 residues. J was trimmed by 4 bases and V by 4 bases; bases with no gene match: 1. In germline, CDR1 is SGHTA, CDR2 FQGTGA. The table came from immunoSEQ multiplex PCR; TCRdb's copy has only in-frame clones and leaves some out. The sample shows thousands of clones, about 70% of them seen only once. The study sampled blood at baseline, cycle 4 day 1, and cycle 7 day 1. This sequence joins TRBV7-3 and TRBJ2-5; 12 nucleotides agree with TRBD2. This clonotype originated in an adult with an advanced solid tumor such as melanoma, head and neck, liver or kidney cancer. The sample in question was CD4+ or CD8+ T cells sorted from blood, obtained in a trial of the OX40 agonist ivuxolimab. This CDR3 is CASSSGLAGETQYF. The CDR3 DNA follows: TGTGCCAGCAGCTCGGGACTAGCGGGAGAGACCCAGTACTTC.